The rows below give T cell receptor beta chains drawn from one sample of a study of T cells in Graves' hyperthyroidism and ophthalmopathy. TCRdb independently ran MiXCR on the multiplex PCR reads; one entry per CDR3 protein. The sample lists 400,000 to 550,000 distinct CDR3 sequences, approximately 25% occurring once. The sequenced sample was blood. These receptors were obtained from a woman aged 25 to 39 with Graves' ophthalmopathy. CDR3s include the opening cysteine and the closing phenylalanine or tryptophan. Each record gives: V gene, clone size, J gene, D gene, CDR3 protein, CDR3 DNA. A D gene is named only where the DNA matches it firmly. The size field is filled for only some rows; it gives once, few, many or a size class.

TRBV12-3/TRBV12-4,many,TRBJ2-2,NA,CASSPGSQSTGELFF,TGTGCCAGCAGTCCGGGGAGTCAGAGCACCGGGGAGCTGTTTTTT
TRBV4-1,NA,TRBJ2-2,NA,CASSQVGRENTGELFF,TGCGCCAGCAGCCAAGTCGGACGGGAGAACACCGGGGAGCTGTTTTTT
TRBV7-8,many,TRBJ2-7,NA,CASSFNRAERSSYEQYF,TGTGCCAGCAGCTTTAACAGGGCGGAGCGGAGCTCCTACGAGCAGTACTTC
TRBV12-3/TRBV12-4,many,TRBJ2-5,TRBD1,CASSLGGQGIETQYF,TGTGCCAGCAGTTTAGGAGGACAGGGAATAGAGACCCAGTACTTC
TRBV12-3/TRBV12-4,few,TRBJ2-4,NA,CASLQENIKYF,TGTGCCAGCCTACAGGAAAACATTAAGTACTTC
TRBV18,few,TRBJ2-7,NA,CASSTYITNEQYF,TGTGCCAGCTCAACATATATTACGAACGAGCAGTACTTC
TRBV20-1,few,TRBJ2-3,TRBD2,CSASGGVDTQYF,TGCAGTGCTAGCGGGGGGGTAGATACGCAGTATTTT
TRBV29-1,NA,TRBJ1-5,NA,CSVANGGGWSNQPQHF,TGCAGCGTTGCGAATGGGGGGGGCTGGAGCAATCAGCCCCAGCATTTT
TRBV7-9,many,TRBJ1-5,NA,CASSPGTAGNQPQHF,TGTGCCAGCAGTCCGGGGACCGCCGGGAATCAGCCCCAGCATTTT
TRBV6-1,many,TRBJ2-7,NA,CASSEVGVYEQYF,TGTGCCAGCAGTGAAGTCGGGGTCTACGAGCAGTACTTC
TRBV12-3/TRBV12-4,many,TRBJ1-1,TRBD1,CASTRGRAGGENTEAFF,TGTGCCAGCACCCGGGGGAGGGCAGGGGGGGAGAACACTGAAGCTTTCTTT
TRBV29-1,many,TRBJ1-1,NA,CSVVVERTEAFF,TGCAGCGTGGTGGTGGAGCGCACTGAAGCTTTCTTT
TRBV29-1,NA,TRBJ1-1,NA,CSVAGLNTEAFF,TGCAGCGTCGCGGGACTGAACACTGAAGCTTTCTTT
TRBV6-2/TRBV6-3,many,TRBJ2-2,TRBD1,CASRPPGQGIANTGELFF,TGTGCCAGCAGGCCCCCGGGACAGGGGATCGCGAACACCGGGGAGCTGTTTTTT
TRBV2,many,TRBJ2-2,NA,CASQRGPANTGELFF,TGTGCCAGCCAGAGGGGACCGGCGAACACCGGGGAGCTGTTTTTT
TRBV28,many,TRBJ2-5,TRBD1,CASSTGTGWETQYF,TGTGCCAGCAGTACAGGGACAGGGTGGGAGACCCAGTACTTC
TRBV15,few,TRBJ2-7,NA,CATSREDGTPYEQYF,TGTGCCACCAGCAGAGAGGACGGAACCCCCTACGAGCAGTACTTC
TRBV27,NA,TRBJ1-2,NA,CASSLQEGVNYGYTF,TGTGCCAGCAGTTTACAGGAGGGGGTAAACTATGGCTACACCTTC
TRBV2,many,TRBJ2-7,NA,CASLLPGHTYEQYF,TGTGCCAGCTTGCTACCGGGACACACCTACGAGCAGTACTTC
TRBV20-1,NA,TRBJ1-2,TRBD1,CSAPRDREIYGYTF,TGCAGTGCTCCCCGGGACAGGGAAATTTATGGCTACACCTTC
TRBV12-3/TRBV12-4,NA,TRBJ1-2,TRBD1,CASRSSGTGGGYTF,TGTGCCAGCAGGTCATCCGGGACAGGAGGTGGCTACACCTTC
TRBV9,few,TRBJ2-7,TRBD1,CASGTGTVYEQYF,TGTGCCTCCGGGACAGGGACTGTCTACGAGCAGTACTTC
TRBV2,NA,TRBJ1-1,NA,CASGYDTEAFF,TGTGCCAGCGGCTACGACACTGAAGCTTTCTTT
TRBV27,many,TRBJ1-2,NA,CASSSGHGYTF,TGTGCCAGCAGTTCCGGGCATGGCTACACCTTC
TRBV5-1,NA,TRBJ1-2,NA,CASSLVGDNYGYTF,TGCGCCAGCAGCCTGGTGGGAGACAACTATGGCTACACCTTC
TRBV6-1,NA,TRBJ1-2,NA,CASRRRRAWGYTF,TGTGCCAGCAGACGAAGAAGGGCTTGGGGCTACACCTTC
TRBV2,many,TRBJ1-1,NA,CASSEIGAGGTEAFF,TGTGCCAGCAGTGAGATCGGGGCAGGAGGGACTGAAGCTTTCTTT
TRBV13,many,TRBJ2-7,TRBD2,CASSSGALSYEQYF,TGCGCCAGCAGTAGCGGGGCGTTGTCCTACGAGCAGTACTTC
TRBV6-1,many,TRBJ2-3,NA,CASSEASGRDTQYF,TGTGCCAGCAGTGAAGCATCAGGGAGAGATACGCAGTATTTT
TRBV12-5,few,TRBJ2-2,NA,CASGLTGLSPGELFF,TGTGCTAGTGGTTTGACGGGCCTCTCCCCCGGGGAGCTGTTTTTT
TRBV20-1,few,TRBJ2-7,TRBD2,CSASQRSGGADEQYF,TGCAGTGCTAGCCAACGTAGCGGGGGGGCTGACGAGCAGTACTTC
TRBV12-3/TRBV12-4,many,TRBJ2-7,NA,CASSFFRGTGFDEQYF,TGTGCCAGCAGTTTTTTCAGGGGGACTGGATTCGACGAGCAGTACTTC